Reported below is one TCR beta chain. Its antigen is still unknown. These data come from a study of T-cell reconstitution after alpha-beta-depleted transplantation in children. Overall study findings and caveats: There were some patients whose high TCRbeta diversity at day 60 came from surviving recipient T cells and thymic progenitors. Diversity and T-cell counts at one year after transplant derived mostly from new T cells. Roughly two months post-transplant, alpha-beta T cells reportedly originated from several hundred graft clones that had expanded.

The CDR3 spans 17 residues. CDR1 is MNHEY and CDR2 is SVGAGI in the germline V gene. The V and J ends lost 0 bases and 2 bases respectively, with 14 bases between them. Preparation of the TCRbeta library was carried out with unique molecular identifiers. TCRdb reprocessed the PCR reads via MiXCR and lists one record per CDR3 protein. There are 97,000 or so distinct CDR3 sequences in the sample; about 6.8% occur only once, and about a sixth lies in the top ten. The sequencing used PBMCs, collected before TCRalphabeta/CD19-depleted stem cell transplant. This sequence originates from a boy aged 2 to 10 with acute lymphoblastic leukemia, due to receive a stem cell transplant. The rearrangement uses TRBV6-5 and TRBJ2-1; D perhaps matches TRBD1 (6 bases). CDR3: CASSYSPGQLAYNEQFF. CDR3 in DNA: TGTGCCAGCAGTTACTCCCCGGGACAACTAGCCTACAATGAGCAGTTCTTC.